Each of the 28 T cell receptor beta chains below was sequenced from the same sample in a study of cytomegalovirus exposure and HLA in healthy donors (dated by TCRdb to 2016 to 2017). The method was the immunoSEQ multiplex PCR assay. The multiplex PCR relied on a mix of 60 forward primers for TCR Vbeta segments and 13 reverse primers for TCR Jbeta segments. Sourced from immuneACCESS, this table was stored by TCRdb with only in-frame sequences that have V and J called. A share of the clones is absent; for the studies checked, an unresolved V gene accounts for under half, and the remainder has no known explanation. The sample table holds under 200,000 clones, of which about four fifths were seen once. The top ten constitute around 0.97% of the sample. What was sequenced was PBMCs. The receptors were gathered from a man aged 25 to 45 in good health and CMV-seronegative.

The V and J genes are TRBV7-2 and TRBJ2-7, with D perhaps matching TRBD1 (6 bases). CDR3 size: 13 residues. Trimming shortened V by 3 bases and J by 2 bases, and 8 bases separated the two germline ends. CDR1 is SGHTA, CDR2 FQGNSA, per germline. The CDR3 sequence is CASSFGQTYEQYF. Here the CDR3 DNA reads TGTGCCAGCAGCTTCGGACAGACCTACGAGCAGTACTTC.

This clone was picked up one time. The chain joins TRBV6-6 to TRBJ2-3, with a tentative D call TRBD1 (6 bases). The V gene lost 2 bases and the J gene lost 4 bases, with 7 bases spanning the gap. The CDR3 is 13 amino acids. The germline V gene encodes CDR1 MNHNY and CDR2 SVGAGI (reference sequence). CDR3: CASSYPGADTQYF. CDR3 bases: TGTGCCAGCAGTTACCCAGGGGCAGATACGCAGTATTTT.

The chain employs TRBV25-1 and TRBJ2-5; D perhaps matches TRBD1 (6 bases). CDR1 and CDR2 from the germline V gene are MGHDK and SYGVNS. Trimming took off 3 bases at V and 4 bases at J, with 15 bases between the two ends. This CDR3 is built from 15 residues. CDR3 sequence: CASSDRLQGTETQYF. The CDR3, as DNA: TGTGCCAGCAGTGATCGCCTGCAGGGGACAGAGACCCAGTACTTC.

The V gene is TRBV9, the J gene TRBJ1-2; the match to TRBD1 covers 12 bases. Germline V gene sequence: CDR1 SGDLS, CDR2 YYNGEE. This CDR3 contains 13 residues. J lost 7 bases, V lost 6 bases, and 4 bases had no gene match. CDR3: CASKPGQGAGYTF. CDR3 coding DNA: TGTGCCAGCAAGCCGGGACAGGGGGCTGGCTACACCTTC.

J is TRBJ2-5 and V is TRBV7-3; weak D call: TRBD2 (5 bases). Trimming took off 5 bases at V and 5 bases at J, with 12 bases between the two ends. The CDR3 length is 13 residues. Germline V lookup: CDR1 SGHTA, CDR2 FQGTGA. The DNA of the CDR3 is TGTGCCAGCAGCCATAGCGTGGAGGAGACCCAGTACTTC. This translates into CASSHSVEETQYF.

V and J are TRBV19 and TRBJ2-7; 7 nucleotides agree with TRBD1. The germline V gene encodes CDR1 LNHDA and CDR2 SQIVND (reference sequence). The V gene end was trimmed by 4 bases and the J gene end by 2 bases; junction bases not matched to a gene: 5. The CDR3 is 14 residues long. CDR3 in amino acids: CASSKRQGTYEQYF. The CDR3 DNA sequence: TGTGCCAGTAGTAAGAGACAGGGCACCTACGAGCAGTACTTC.

This sequence joins TRBV11-3 and TRBJ2-7; 8 positions agree with TRBD2. The length of the CDR3 is 14 residues. CDR1 is SGHNT and CDR2 is YENEEA in the germline V gene. With 3 bases clipped from V and 2 bases from J, the junction kept 3 bases outside the gene matches. The CDR3, as DNA: TGTGCCAGCAGCTTTCAGGGACTAGCCTACGAGCAGTACTTC. As protein: CASSFQGLAYEQYF.

The V gene is TRBV7-6, the J gene TRBJ1-1, with D possibly TRBD1 on 5 matching bases. The germline V and J ends were trimmed by 0 bases and 5 bases, with 13 bases remaining between them. Germline CDR1 is SGHVS and CDR2 is FNYEAQ. The CDR3 is 15 amino acids. The CDR3 DNA sequence: TGTGCCAGCAGCTTAGCGCGGCAGGGTGCAACTGAAGCTTTCTTT. Amino acid sequence: CASSLARQGATEAFF.

This clone was picked up one time. The DNA of the CDR3 is TGTGCCAGAAGCTTAGTCCGGGACAGGGGGCGGTTGAGGGATCAGCCCCAGCATTTT. Translating it yields CARSLVRDRGRLRDQPQHF. This chain links TRBV5-3 with TRBJ1-5; the match to TRBD1 covers 12 bases. Being an ORF, TRBV5-3 has a function that is uncertain. This CDR3 contains 19 residues. V was clipped by 2 bases and J by 5 bases; unmatched bases: 14.

This clone showed up just a few times. This chain uses TRBV2 with TRBJ2-4; maybe TRBD1 (6 bases). Germline V gene sequence: CDR1 SNHLY, CDR2 FYNNEI. The CDR3 has 13 amino acids. V shed 10 bases and J shed 6 bases, with 16 bases lying between them. The CDR3 sequence is CATLVGTRNIQYF. CDR3 nucleotides: TGTGCCACCCTAGTGGGGACAAGAAACATTCAGTACTTC.

This chain connects TRBV7-2 to TRBJ1-2; 7 bases align to TRBD1. V lost 2 bases and J lost 7; bases outside the gene matches: 7. The CDR3 has 14 amino acids. Germline loops: CDR1 SGHTA, CDR2 FQGNSA. CDR3 protein: CASSLKDRRSGYTF. The CDR3 bases are TGTGCCAGCAGCTTAAAGGACAGGCGTAGTGGCTACACCTTC.

This chain links TRBV6-1 with TRBJ1-5, with 7 bases lining up with TRBD1. Germline trimming cut 2 bases from V and 3 bases from J; bases unmatched to any gene: 4. This CDR3 has 15 residues. Germline assignment: CDR1 MNHNS and CDR2 SASEGT. Here the CDR3 DNA reads TGTGCCAGCAGTGAACGGGACAGAGTCAATCAGCCCCAGCATTTT. It translates to CASSERDRVNQPQHF.

The V and J genes are TRBV5-1 and TRBJ2-7; TRBD2 aligns across 8 bases. The end of the DNA fits TRBJ2-5 better, so the J call may be wrong. The CDR3 sequence is 15 residues long. Germline V gene sequence: CDR1 SGHRS, CDR2 YFSETQ. This CDR3 is CASSSVTSGQETQYF. CDR3 sequence (DNA): TGCGCCAGCAGCTCGGTAACTAGCGGCCAAGAGACCCAGTACTTC.

This clone was picked up a small number of times. The genes are TRBV9 and TRBJ2-7; 7 bases line up with TRBD1. The ends lost 4 bases at V and 6 bases at J; junction bases unmatched: 7. This CDR3 has 13 residues. CDR1 and CDR2 from the germline V gene are SGDLS and YYNGEE. The CDR3 spells CASSTRTGSEQYF. In nucleotides, the CDR3 is TGTGCCAGCAGCACGCGGACAGGCAGCGAGCAGTACTTC.

This sequence joins TRBV6-5 and TRBJ1-3, with D perhaps TRBD1 (5 bases). The CDR3 loop spans 13 amino acids. The ends were cut back, 6 bases at V and 1 base at J, with 7 bases in the middle. Germline CDR1 reads MNHEY; CDR2 reads SVGAGI. The CDR3 DNA reads as TGTGCCAGCAGGGCAGGGTCTGGAAACACCATATATTTT. Amino acids: CASRAGSGNTIYF.

The rearrangement links TRBV14 to TRBJ2-3, with D perhaps matching TRBD1 (5 bases). The CDR3 runs 13 residues. The V end was cut by 7 bases, the J end by 8 bases, with 16 bases between. Per germline, CDR1 SGHDN and CDR2 FVKESK. The CDR3 reads CASTPKPQGTQYF. For the CDR3, the DNA is TGTGCCAGCACCCCTAAACCCCAGGGTACGCAGTATTTT.

This clone was observed a handful of times. The chain recombines TRBV19 with TRBJ2-3; TRBD2 agrees at 8 bases. J gave up 0 bases and V 3 bases, and 2 bases lay outside the gene matches. CDR3 length: 15 amino acids. Germline CDR1 is LNHDA and CDR2 is SQIVND (reference sequence). The DNA for the CDR3 is TGTGCCAGTAGTATGTCTAGCGGGAGCACAGATACGCAGTATTTT. This sequence encodes CASSMSSGSTDTQYF.

CDR3 amino acids: CASRSSSGNTIYF. As DNA, the CDR3 is TGTGCCAGCAGGTCCAGCTCTGGAAACACCATATATTTT. The V gene is TRBV7-9, the J gene TRBJ1-3; D unresolved. This CDR3 has 13 residues. Per germline, CDR1 SEHNR and CDR2 FQNEAQ (reference sequence). Deletions cut 6 bases from V and 0 bases from J, with 6 bases between.

The chain employs TRBV2 and TRBJ1-5; D is unclear. The CDR3 spans 14 residues. The V end was cut by 4 bases, the J end by 6 bases, with 13 bases between. The germline V gene encodes CDR1 SNHLY and CDR2 FYNNEI. The CDR3 reads CASSAGWPVQPQHF. Here the CDR3 DNA reads TGTGCCAGCAGTGCCGGGTGGCCAGTTCAGCCCCAGCATTTT. Full variable domain (remainder filled in from reference TRBV2 and TRBJ1-5): EPEVTQTPSHQVTQMGQEVILRCVPISNHLYFYWYRQILGQKVEFLVSFYNNEISEKSEIFDDQFSVERPDGSNFTLKIRSTKLEDSAMYFCASSAGWPVQPQHFGDGTRLSIL.

This chain links TRBV10-3 with TRBJ2-5; possibly TRBD2 for D (6 bases). V shed 4 bases and J shed 4 bases, with 10 bases lying between them. There are 13 residues in the CDR3. CDR1 is ENHRY and CDR2 is SYGVKD in the germline V gene. The CDR3, as DNA: TGTGCCATCAGTGTGGCTAGCGCAGAGACCCAGTACTTC. As protein: CAISVASAETQYF.

The chain joins TRBV6-5 to TRBJ1-2; D is unresolved. This CDR3 comprises 13 residues. Looked up from germline, CDR1 is MNHEY and CDR2 is SVGAGI. V dropped 5 bases and J dropped 8 bases, with 15 bases sitting between them. The CDR3 nucleotides read TGTGCCAGCAGTCACCCCGCATCGAGGGGCTACACCTTC. Encoded protein: CASSHPASRGYTF.

This clone was observed a single time. The rearrangement links TRBV7-9 to TRBJ2-5, with no clear D. The ends were cut back, 1 base at V and 0 bases at J, with 3 bases in the middle. Germline V gene data show CDR1 as SEHNR and CDR2 as FQNEAQ (reference sequence). The CDR3 has 13 residues. The CDR3 loop reads CASSLDNQETQYF. Written as DNA, the CDR3 is TGTGCCAGCAGCTTAGACAACCAAGAGACCCAGTACTTC.

CDR3 nucleotides: TGTGCCAGCAGTGGAACTAGCGGGGGGGTATCCTACAATGAGCAGTTCTTC. It codes for CASSGTSGGVSYNEQFF. The chain uses TRBV6-1 and TRBJ2-1; 13 positions agree with TRBD2. The CDR3 sequence is 17 residues long. CDR1 is MNHNS, CDR2 SASEGT, per germline. The ends lost 4 bases at V and 1 base at J; junction bases unmatched: 4.

The rearrangement uses TRBV9 and TRBJ2-7; possible D gene TRBD2, 6 bases. Germline V gene data show CDR1 as SGDLS and CDR2 as YYNGEE. V was trimmed by 1 base and J by 5 bases, leaving 13 bases between them. CDR3 length: 14 residues. CDR3 coding DNA: TGTGCCAGCAGCGTACGAAGTCGCGGGGACGAGCAGTACTTC. Its protein is CASSVRSRGDEQYF.

This chain links TRBV7-2 with TRBJ1-1; D possibly corresponds to TRBD1 (6 bases). The CDR3 runs 11 residues. The germline V gene encodes CDR1 SGHTA and CDR2 FQGNSA. The V end lost 8 bases, the J end lost 3 bases, and 7 bases lay between the germline ends. The CDR3 nucleotides are TGTGCCAGCCACAGGGACACTGAAGCTTTCTTT. Its protein product is CASHRDTEAFF.

The rearrangement uses TRBV7-9 and TRBJ1-3; D is ambiguous. The ends were cut back, 5 bases at V and 1 base at J, with 3 bases in the middle. Germline V gene data show CDR1 as SEHNR and CDR2 as FQNEAQ (reference sequence). The CDR3 consists of 12 residues. In nucleotides, the CDR3 is TGTGCCAGCAGCCCGTCTGGAAACACCATATATTTT. Its protein product is CASSPSGNTIYF. Complete variable domain (other parts from reference TRBV7-9 and TRBJ1-3): DTGVSQNPRHKITKRGQNVTFRCDPISEHNRLYWYRQTLGQGPEFLTYFQNEAQLEKSRLLSDRFSAERPKGSFSTLEIQRTEQGDSAMYLCASSPSGNTIYFGEGSWLTVV.

The rearrangement joins TRBV2 to TRBJ2-7, with 8 bases fitting TRBD2. CDR3 length: 16 amino acids. Germline V gene data show CDR1 as SNHLY and CDR2 as FYNNEI. With 1 base clipped from V and 3 bases from J, the junction kept 8 bases outside the gene matches. The CDR3: CASSEVIASGSYEQYF. Written as DNA, the CDR3 is TGTGCCAGCAGTGAAGTTATAGCCAGCGGGAGCTACGAGCAGTACTTC.

V is TRBV5-6 and J is TRBJ2-3, with a tentative D call TRBD2 (5 bases). The CDR3 runs to 15 residues. In germline, CDR1 is SGHDT, CDR2 YYEEEE. V was shortened by 4 bases and J by 0 bases, with 12 bases between the two germline ends. The CDR3 region is CASSLLGPSTDTQYF. In DNA form, the CDR3 reads TGTGCCAGCAGCCTACTAGGACCTAGCACAGATACGCAGTATTTT.